Listed below are T cell receptor beta chains from one sample, sequenced in a study of T cells in localized non-small cell lung cancer. The repertoire was sequenced with immunoSEQ multiplex PCR; TCRdb's copy has only in-frame clones and lacks some. Of roughly 39,000 clones listed, about 91% are singletons. Sample: PBMCs, taken before any cancer treatment. The receptors derive from a woman aged 35 to 75 with stage II lung adenocarcinoma. CDR3s include the opening cysteine and the closing phenylalanine or tryptophan. The order of the fields is V gene, D gene, J gene, CDR3 protein. D genes are given only for firm matches.

V: TRBV2; D: TRBD2; J: TRBJ2-3; CDR3: CASIRLAGTDTQYF
V: TRBV7-8; D: NA; J: TRBJ2-5; CDR3: CASSPDLYQETQYF
V: TRBV6-5; D: NA; J: TRBJ2-7; CDR3: CASSRLGWVGEQYF
V: TRBV2; D: NA; J: TRBJ1-3; CDR3: CASSDRRSGNTIYF
V: TRBV28; D: TRBD2; J: TRBJ2-1; CDR3: CASSLEREARDNEQFF
V: TRBV11-2; D: NA; J: TRBJ1-3; CDR3: CASSPNGAGGVHGNTIYF
V: TRBV19; D: TRBD1; J: TRBJ2-6; CDR3: CASSSTGGGGANVLTF
V: TRBV4-2; D: TRBD1; J: TRBJ1-5; CDR3: CASSQDWGGQGSQPQHF
V: TRBV18; D: TRBD2; J: TRBJ2-7; CDR3: CASSRDYLYEQYF
V: TRBV6-1; D: NA; J: TRBJ2-1; CDR3: CASSGVERVYNEQFF
V: TRBV19; D: NA; J: TRBJ2-4; CDR3: CASRLVGEDKNIQYF
V: TRBV18; D: NA; J: TRBJ1-4; CDR3: CASSPRQVGEKLFF